The 13 T cell receptor beta chains given below trace back to one sample, sequenced in a study of blood T cell repertoires in COVID-19. Sequenced by immunoSEQ multiplex PCR; TCRdb stores in-frame clones only, minus some. In the table there are 95,000 to 100,000 clones, 70% to 85% of which are singletons. The material sequenced was peripheral blood. All receptors come from a human donor in a cohort sampled during active COVID-19.

The V gene is TRBV5-1, the J gene TRBJ2-7; 10 bases are shared with TRBD1. CDR1 and CDR2 (germline): SGHRS, YFSETQ. V lost 0 bases and J lost 5; bases outside the gene matches: 5. The CDR3 extends over 15 amino acids. CDR3 nucleotide sequence: TGCGCCAGCAGCTTGGCCAGGGACAGGGGACACGAGCAGTACTTC. This translates into CASSLARDRGHEQYF.

The chain links TRBV5-5 to TRBJ1-2; 8 bases match TRBD1. The ends lost 4 bases at V and 2 bases at J; junction bases unmatched: 7. This CDR3 spans 15 amino acids. CDR1 is SGHKS, CDR2 YYEKEE, per germline (reference sequence). CDR3 sequence: CASSQIDRGNYGYTF. In nucleotides, the CDR3 is TGTGCCAGCAGCCAAATCGACAGGGGAAACTATGGCTACACCTTC.

The V gene is TRBV19, the J gene TRBJ1-6, with TRBD1 matching 8 bases. V was clipped by 3 bases and J by 6 bases; unmatched bases: 1. CDR1 is LNHDA, CDR2 SQIVND, per germline (reference sequence). The CDR3 loop spans 14 amino acids. The chain's CDR3 is CASSIGQGNSPLHF. CDR3 sequence (DNA): TGTGCCAGTAGTATCGGACAGGGTAATTCACCCCTCCACTTT.

V usage is TRBV14 and J usage is TRBJ1-1; D is undetermined. Germline CDR1 and CDR2: SGHDN and FVKESK. V was clipped by 2 bases and J by 4 bases, with 14 bases between them. The CDR3 spans 15 residues. The CDR3 DNA follows: TGTGCCAGCAGCCAATCGAGTCACGCGGCCACTGAAGCTTTCTTT. This translates into CASSQSSHAATEAFF.

The chain employs TRBV10-2 and TRBJ1-5, with D maybe TRBD1 (5 bases). This CDR3 has 15 amino acids. Germline loops: CDR1 WSHSY, CDR2 SAAADI. Trimming stripped 4 bases from V and 3 bases from J, with 13 bases between. In DNA, the CDR3 is TGCGCCAGCAGTGTAGGCAGGGCGGTCAATCAGCCCCAGCATTTT. Protein: CASSVGRAVNQPQHF.

This chain's CDR3 is CASSAVSGQPQHF. In nucleotides, the CDR3 is TGTGCCAGCAGCGCCGTGTCGGGGCAGCCCCAGCATTTT. This chain connects TRBV11-2 to TRBJ1-5; D is unclear. V was shortened by 5 bases and J by 7 bases, with 12 bases between the two germline ends. Germline assignment: CDR1 SGHAT and CDR2 FQNNGV. There are 13 residues in the CDR3.

The chain's CDR3 is CASGGGDLGQLGAQYF. The DNA for the CDR3 is TGTGCGTCAGGGGGCGGGGACCTTGGGCAACTTGGTGCGCAGTATTTT. This chain connects TRBV25-1 to TRBJ2-3; 8 bases map to TRBD1. Per germline, CDR1 MGHDK and CDR2 SYGVNS. The CDR3 loop spans 16 amino acids.

The chain recombines TRBV4-1 with TRBJ2-3; 8 bases map to TRBD2. The CDR3 runs to 18 residues. The J segment lost 0 bases and the V segment lost 0 bases, leaving 8 bases of the junction unmatched. Germline V gene lookup returns CDR1 MGHRA and CDR2 YSYEKL. CDR3 region: CASSQEGAGGLSTDTQYF. For the CDR3, the DNA is TGCGCCAGCAGCCAAGAGGGGGCGGGAGGCCTGAGCACAGATACGCAGTATTTT.

This clone was seen many times. The genes are TRBV11-2 and TRBJ1-3; D not resolved. The V gene's germline CDR1 is SGHAT and CDR2 FQNNGV. The CDR3 sequence is 16 residues long. V lost 0 bases, J lost 0 bases, and 9 bases lay in between. In nucleotides, the CDR3 is TGTGCCAGCAGCTTAGAACAGCTAAACTCTGGAAACACCATATATTTT. It translates to CASSLEQLNSGNTIYF.

The chain links TRBV5-1 to TRBJ2-7, with 10 positions matching TRBD2. The CDR3 covers 14 residues. Germline V gene sequence: CDR1 SGHRS, CDR2 YFSETQ. Trimming took 0 bases from V and 6 from J; bases not matched to a gene: 3. The CDR3 sequence is CASSLDLAGAEQYF. CDR3 sequence (DNA): TGCGCCAGCAGCTTGGATCTAGCGGGAGCCGAGCAGTACTTC. The full variable domain, completed using reference TRBV5-1 and TRBJ2-7, is KAGVTQTPRYLIKTRGQQVTLSCSPISGHRSVSWYQQTPGQGLQFLFEYFSETQRNKGNFPGRFSGRQFSNSRSEMNVSTLELGDSALYLCASSLDLAGAEQYFGPGTRLTVT.

The rearrangement joins TRBV9 to TRBJ1-4; the D is unclear. The V gene lost 0 bases and the J gene lost 5 bases, with 8 bases spanning the gap. Germline V gives CDR1 SGDLS, CDR2 YYNGEE. The CDR3 has 14 amino acids. CDR3 nucleotides: TGTGCCAGCAGCGTAGTTAACGGGAATGAAAAACTGTTTTTT. The encoded protein is CASSVVNGNEKLFF.

The chain uses TRBV19 and TRBJ2-5; D possibly corresponds to TRBD1 (6 bases). In germline, CDR1 is LNHDA, CDR2 SQIVND (reference sequence). The V and J ends lost 5 bases and 4 bases respectively, with 17 bases between them. This CDR3 has 15 residues. The CDR3: CASSPETGKGETQYF. The DNA for the CDR3 is TGTGCCAGTAGTCCGGAGACAGGAAAAGGAGAGACCCAGTACTTC.

The chain employs TRBV5-1 and TRBJ1-2; 7 bases fit TRBD1. The CDR3 runs to 13 residues. Germline lookup yields CDR1 SGHRS and CDR2 YFSETQ. Trimming removed 4 bases from V and 5 bases from J; junction bases left unmatched: 5. The CDR3 spells CASSEGQTYGYTF. Written as DNA, the CDR3 is TGCGCCAGCAGCGAGGGACAGACATATGGCTACACCTTC.